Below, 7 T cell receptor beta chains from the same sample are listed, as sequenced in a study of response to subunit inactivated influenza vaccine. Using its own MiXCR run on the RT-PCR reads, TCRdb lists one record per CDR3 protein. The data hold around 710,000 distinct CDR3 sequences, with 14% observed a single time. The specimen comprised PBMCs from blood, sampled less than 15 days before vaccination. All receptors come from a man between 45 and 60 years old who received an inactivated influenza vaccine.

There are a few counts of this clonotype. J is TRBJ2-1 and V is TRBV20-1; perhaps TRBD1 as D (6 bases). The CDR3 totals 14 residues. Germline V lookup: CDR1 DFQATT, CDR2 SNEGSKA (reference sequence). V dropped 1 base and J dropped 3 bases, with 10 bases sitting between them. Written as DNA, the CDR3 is TGCAGTGCTAGAGGGTCGGGACACTACAATGAGCAGTTCTTC. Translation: CSARGSGHYNEQFF.

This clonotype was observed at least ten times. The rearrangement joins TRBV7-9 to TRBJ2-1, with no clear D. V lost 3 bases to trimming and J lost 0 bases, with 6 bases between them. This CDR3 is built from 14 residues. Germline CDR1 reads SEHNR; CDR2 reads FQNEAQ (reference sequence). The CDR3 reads CASSFDRSYNEQFF. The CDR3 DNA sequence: TGTGCCAGCAGCTTTGACCGCTCCTACAATGAGCAGTTCTTC.

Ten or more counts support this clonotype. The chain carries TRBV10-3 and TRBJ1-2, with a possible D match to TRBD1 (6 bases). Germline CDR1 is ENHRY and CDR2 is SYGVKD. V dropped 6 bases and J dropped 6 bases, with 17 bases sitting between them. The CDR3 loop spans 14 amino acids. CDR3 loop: CAISPTGSADGYTF. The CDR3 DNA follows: TGTGCCATCAGCCCCACAGGGAGCGCTGATGGCTACACCTTC.

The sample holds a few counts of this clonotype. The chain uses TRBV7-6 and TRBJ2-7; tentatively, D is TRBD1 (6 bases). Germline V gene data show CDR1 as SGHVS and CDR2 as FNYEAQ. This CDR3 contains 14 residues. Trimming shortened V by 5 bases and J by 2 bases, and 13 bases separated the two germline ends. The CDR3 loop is CASSPWTEAYEQYF. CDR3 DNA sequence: TGTGCCAGCAGCCCCTGGACAGAAGCCTACGAGCAGTACTTC.

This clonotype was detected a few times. The CDR3 spells CASTVTGGAGANVLTF. The CDR3 DNA reads TGTGCCAGCACCGTTACAGGGGGCGCTGGGGCCAACGTCCTGACTTTC. V gene TRBV5-6 combines with J gene TRBJ2-6; 9 nucleotides match TRBD1. This CDR3 region has 16 residues. CDR1 SGHDT and CDR2 YYEEEE come from the germline V gene. V lost 6 bases, J lost 2 bases, and 6 bases stayed unmatched. The full variable domain, rest sourced from reference TRBV5-6 and TRBJ2-6, is DAGVTQSPTHLIKTRGQQVTLRCSPKSGHDTVSWYQQALGQGPQFIFQYYEEEERQRGNFPDRFSGHQFPNYSSELNVNALLLGDSALYLCASTVTGGAGANVLTFGAGSRLTVL.

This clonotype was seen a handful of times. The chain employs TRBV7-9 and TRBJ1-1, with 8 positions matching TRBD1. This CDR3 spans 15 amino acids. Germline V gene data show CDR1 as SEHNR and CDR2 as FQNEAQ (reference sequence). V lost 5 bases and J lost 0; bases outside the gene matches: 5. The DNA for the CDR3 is TGTGCCAGCAGCCCTCCGACAGGGGTGAACACTGAAGCTTTCTTT. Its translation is CASSPPTGVNTEAFF.

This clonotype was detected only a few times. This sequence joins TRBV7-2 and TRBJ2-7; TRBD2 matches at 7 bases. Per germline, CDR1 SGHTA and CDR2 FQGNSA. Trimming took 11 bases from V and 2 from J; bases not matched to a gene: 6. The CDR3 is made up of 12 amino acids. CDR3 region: CASGRETYEQYF. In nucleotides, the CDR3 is TGTGCCTCAGGGCGGGAGACCTACGAGCAGTACTTC.